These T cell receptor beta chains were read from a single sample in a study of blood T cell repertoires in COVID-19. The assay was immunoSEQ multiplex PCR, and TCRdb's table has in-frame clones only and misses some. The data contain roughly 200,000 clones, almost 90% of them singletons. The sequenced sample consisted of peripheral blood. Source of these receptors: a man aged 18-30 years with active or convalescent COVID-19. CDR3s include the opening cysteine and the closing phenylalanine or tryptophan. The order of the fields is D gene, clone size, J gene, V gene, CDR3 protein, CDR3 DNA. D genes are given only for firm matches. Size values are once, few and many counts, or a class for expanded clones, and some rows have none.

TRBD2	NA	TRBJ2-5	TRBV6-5	CASSYLAGDETQYF	TGTGCCAGCAGTTATCTAGCGGGAGACGAGACCCAGTACTTC
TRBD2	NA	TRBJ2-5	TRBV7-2	CASSLAGGANQETQYF	TGTGCCAGCAGCTTAGCGGGAGGGGCCAACCAAGAGACCCAGTACTTC
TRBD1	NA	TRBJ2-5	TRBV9	CASSGQGIQETQYF	TGTGCCAGCAGCGGACAGGGGATACAAGAGACCCAGTACTTC
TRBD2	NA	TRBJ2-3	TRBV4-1	CASSQDRAGRDTQYF	TGCGCCAGCAGCCAAGACCGAGCGGGAAGGGATACGCAGTATTTT
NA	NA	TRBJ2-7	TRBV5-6	CASSVFFYAGQTTREQYF	TGTGCCAGCAGCGTGTTTTTTTACGCGGGACAGACCACTCGGGAGCAGTACTTC
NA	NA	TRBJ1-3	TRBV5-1	CASSLTGDSGNTIYF	TGCGCCAGCAGTTTGACAGGAGACTCTGGAAACACCATATATTTT
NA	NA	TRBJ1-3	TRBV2	CASSAQGFGNTIYF	TGTGCCAGCAGCGCCCAGGGGTTTGGAAACACCATATATTTT
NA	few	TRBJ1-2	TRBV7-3	CASSLGGVANYGYTF	TGTGCCAGCAGCTTAGGGGGGGTAGCCAACTATGGCTACACCTTC
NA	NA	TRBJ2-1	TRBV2	CASTGNSYNEQFF	TGTGCCAGCACAGGGAACTCCTACAATGAGCAGTTCTTC
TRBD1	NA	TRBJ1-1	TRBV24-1	CATRGQGNTEAFF	TGTGCCACAAGAGGACAGGGGAACACTGAAGCTTTCTTT
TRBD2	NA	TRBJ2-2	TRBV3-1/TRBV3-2	CASRYQGGAGELFF	TGTGCCAGCAGGTATCAGGGAGGGGCCGGGGAGCTGTTTTTT
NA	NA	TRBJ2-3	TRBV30	CAWSVRDSTYF	TGTGCCTGGAGTGTAAGGGACTCCACGTATTTT
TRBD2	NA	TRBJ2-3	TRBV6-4	CASSLGSGSADTQYF	TGTGCCAGTAGCCTTGGTAGCGGGAGTGCAGATACGCAGTATTTT
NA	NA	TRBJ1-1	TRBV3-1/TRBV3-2	CASSQARNTEAFF	TGTGCCAGCAGCCAAGCCAGGAACACTGAAGCTTTCTTT
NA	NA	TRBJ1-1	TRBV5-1	CASSLNGVLVEAFF	TGCGCCAGCAGCTTAAACGGTGTTCTAGTTGAAGCTTTCTTT
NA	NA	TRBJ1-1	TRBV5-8	CASSSGQTEAFF	TGTGCCAGCAGCTCAGGACAGACTGAAGCTTTCTTT
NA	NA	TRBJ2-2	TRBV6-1	CASSEASSEVSGELFF	TGTGCCAGCAGTGAAGCGTCAAGCGAAGTCTCCGGGGAGCTGTTTTTT
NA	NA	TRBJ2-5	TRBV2	CASSPVGILQETQYF	TGTGCCAGCAGTCCGGTGGGCATCCTCCAAGAGACCCAGTACTTC
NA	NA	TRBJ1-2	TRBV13	CASSSGLAGYTF	TGTGCCAGCAGCTCGGGACTGGCGGGCTACACCTTC
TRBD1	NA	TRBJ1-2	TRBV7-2	CASSPEQGAFSGYTF	TGTGCCAGCAGCCCGGAACAGGGGGCCTTTTCCGGCTACACCTTC
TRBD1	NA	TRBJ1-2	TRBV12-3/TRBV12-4	CASRKDRGYGYTF	TGTGCCAGCAGGAAAGACAGGGGCTATGGCTACACCTTC